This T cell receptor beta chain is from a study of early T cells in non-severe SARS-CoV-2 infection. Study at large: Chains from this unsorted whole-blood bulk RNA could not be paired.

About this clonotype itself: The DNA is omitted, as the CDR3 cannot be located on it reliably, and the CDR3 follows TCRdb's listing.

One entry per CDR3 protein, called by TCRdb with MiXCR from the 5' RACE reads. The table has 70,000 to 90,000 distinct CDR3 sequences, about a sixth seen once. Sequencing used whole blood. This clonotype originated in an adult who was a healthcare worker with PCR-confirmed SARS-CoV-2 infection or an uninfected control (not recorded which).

The CDR3 sequence: CASTRWDRGSAPGSCFF. This chain connects TRBV6-6 to TRBJ2-2; the DNA was not compared with TRBD1, the D call given in the table. The CDR3 sequence runs 17 residues, both termini included. The germline V gene has CDR1 MNHNY and CDR2 SVGAGI (reference sequence).